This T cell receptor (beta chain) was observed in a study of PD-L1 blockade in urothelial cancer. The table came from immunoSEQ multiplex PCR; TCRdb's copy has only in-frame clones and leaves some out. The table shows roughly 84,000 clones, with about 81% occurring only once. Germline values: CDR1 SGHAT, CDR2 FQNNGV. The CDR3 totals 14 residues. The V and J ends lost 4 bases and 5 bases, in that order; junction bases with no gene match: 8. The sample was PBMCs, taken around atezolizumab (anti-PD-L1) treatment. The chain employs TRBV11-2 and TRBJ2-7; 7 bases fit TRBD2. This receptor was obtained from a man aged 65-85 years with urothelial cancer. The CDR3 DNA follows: TGTGCCAGCAGCTCTCTGACGGGAGGAAACGAGCAGTACTTC. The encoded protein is CASSSLTGGNEQYF.